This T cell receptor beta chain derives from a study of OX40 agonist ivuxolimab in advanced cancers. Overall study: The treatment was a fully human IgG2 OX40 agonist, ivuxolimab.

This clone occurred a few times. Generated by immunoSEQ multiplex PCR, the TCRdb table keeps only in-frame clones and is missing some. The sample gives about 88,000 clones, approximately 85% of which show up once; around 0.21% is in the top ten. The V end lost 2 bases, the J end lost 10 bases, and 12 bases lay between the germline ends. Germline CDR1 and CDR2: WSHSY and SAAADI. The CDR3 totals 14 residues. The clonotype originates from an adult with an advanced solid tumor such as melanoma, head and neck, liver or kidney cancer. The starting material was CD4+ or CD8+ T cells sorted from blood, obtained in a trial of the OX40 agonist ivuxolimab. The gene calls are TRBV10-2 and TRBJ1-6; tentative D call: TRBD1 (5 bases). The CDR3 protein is CASSEGGGRSPLHF. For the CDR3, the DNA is TGCGCCAGCAGTGAGGGGGGGGGACGGTCACCCCTCCACTTT.